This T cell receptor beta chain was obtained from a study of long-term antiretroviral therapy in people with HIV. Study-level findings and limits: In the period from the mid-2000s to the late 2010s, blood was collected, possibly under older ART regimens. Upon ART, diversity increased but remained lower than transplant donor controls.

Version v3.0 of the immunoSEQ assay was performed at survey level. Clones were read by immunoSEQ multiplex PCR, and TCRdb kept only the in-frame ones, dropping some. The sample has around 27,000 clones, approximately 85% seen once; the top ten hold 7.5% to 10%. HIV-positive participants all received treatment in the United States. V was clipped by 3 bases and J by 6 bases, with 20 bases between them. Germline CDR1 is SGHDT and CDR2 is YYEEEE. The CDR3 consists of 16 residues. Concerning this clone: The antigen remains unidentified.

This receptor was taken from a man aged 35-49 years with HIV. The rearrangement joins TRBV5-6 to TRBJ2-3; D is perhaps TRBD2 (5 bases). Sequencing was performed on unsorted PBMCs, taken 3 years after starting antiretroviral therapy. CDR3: CASSSTAGNKRDTQYF. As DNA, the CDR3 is TGTGCCAGCAGCTCGACTGCCGGGAACAAACGCGATACGCAGTATTTT.